These T cell receptor beta chains were read from a single sample in a study of blood T cell repertoires in COVID-19. Here immunoSEQ multiplex PCR was the method, and the copy in TCRdb shows in-frame clones only, minus some. The sample consists of about 170,000 clones, about 86% of them appearing once. What was sequenced was peripheral blood. The receptor source for this set is a man younger than 35 with active or convalescent COVID-19. Both conserved end residues are part of each CDR3. The order of the fields is clone size, J gene, V gene, D gene, CDR3 DNA, CDR3 protein. D genes are given only for firm matches. Where a row states a size, it is once, few, many or the class of an expanded clone; other rows omit it.

.,TRBJ2-1,TRBV10-2,TRBD2,TGCGCCAGCAGTGATTCAAGCGGGGGGGTTGAGCAGTTCTTC,CASSDSSGGVEQFF
.,TRBJ1-2,TRBV12-3/TRBV12-4,TRBD1,TGTGCCAGCTGGACAGGGGATAACTATGGCTACACCTTC,CASWTGDNYGYTF
.,TRBJ2-3,TRBV4-2,TRBD2,TGTGCCAGCAGCCAACAGCGGGAGGAAGATACGCAGTATTTT,CASSQQREEDTQYF
.,TRBJ2-2,TRBV7-9,TRBD2,TGTGCCAGCTCCTATAGCGGGATAGGATCCGGGGAGCTGTTTTTT,CASSYSGIGSGELFF
.,TRBJ1-2,TRBV5-4,.,TGTGCCAGCAGCTTTTATCCGTATGGCTACACCTTC,CASSFYPYGYTF
.,TRBJ1-1,TRBV11-2,.,TGTGCCAGCAGCTTAGGGGCGGGAACTGAAGCTTTCTTT,CASSLGAGTEAFF
.,TRBJ1-2,TRBV5-1,TRBD1,TGCGCCAGCAGCTATGGACAGGGGGACTATGGCTACACCTTC,CASSYGQGDYGYTF
.,TRBJ2-3,TRBV6-5,TRBD1,TGTGCCAGCAGCCCGGACAGGGAGGATACGCAGTATTTT,CASSPDREDTQYF
.,TRBJ1-5,TRBV24-1,.,TGTGCCACCAGTTCCAGGGGAGACAATCAGCCCCAGCATTTT,CATSSRGDNQPQHF
.,TRBJ1-3,TRBV11-2,.,TGTGCCAGCAGCTTCAGGGAATACTCTGGAAACACCATATATTTT,CASSFREYSGNTIYF
.,TRBJ2-7,TRBV5-1,TRBD2,TGCGCCAGCAGCTTGTATCCCATAGGTTTTGCAGGTGCGGGAGTGAAGAGGGAGCAGTACTTC,CASSLYPIGFAGAGVKREQYF
.,TRBJ1-2,TRBV10-1,.,TGCGCCAGCAGTGGGAGCCGGGAGAACTATGGCTACACCTTC,CASSGSRENYGYTF
.,TRBJ2-1,TRBV20-1,.,TGCAGTTTCCTAGTTAATAATGAGCAGTTCTTC,CSFLVNNEQFF
.,TRBJ1-4,TRBV12-3/TRBV12-4,.,TGTGCCAGCCGGGTATTTTCTAATGAAAAACTGTTTTTT,CASRVFSNEKLFF
.,TRBJ1-5,TRBV4-1,TRBD1,TGCGCCAGCAGCCTGGGGACAGGCAATCAGCCCCAGCATTTT,CASSLGTGNQPQHF
.,TRBJ2-3,TRBV5-4,TRBD1,TGTGCCAGCAGCTGGACAGGCTACACAGATACGCAGTATTTT,CASSWTGYTDTQYF
.,TRBJ2-7,TRBV7-9,TRBD2,TGTGCCAGCAGCGGGGTAGCGGGAGCCTACGAGCAGTACTTC,CASSGVAGAYEQYF
.,TRBJ2-3,TRBV5-1,.,TGCGCCAGCAGCTCCAATAGCCCGGATGATACGCAGTATTTT,CASSSNSPDDTQYF
.,TRBJ2-1,TRBV2,.,TGTGCCAGCAGGGAGGGGAGCTACAATGAGCAGTTCTTC,CASREGSYNEQFF
.,TRBJ1-6,TRBV19,TRBD1,TGTGCCAGTAGTATGGGACAGGGGGTCAATTCACCCCTCCACTTT,CASSMGQGVNSPLHF
.,TRBJ1-3,TRBV10-3,.,TGTGCCATCAGTGAATTCGGGACACCGGGAAACACCATATATTTT,CAISEFGTPGNTIYF
.,TRBJ2-1,TRBV19,.,TGTGCCAGTAGTATAGCAGGGACTCCTCTGGATGAGCAGTTCTTC,CASSIAGTPLDEQFF
few,TRBJ1-1,TRBV11-3,.,TGTGCCAGCAGCTTAGTGCAGGGGACTGAAGCTTTCTTT,CASSLVQGTEAFF
.,TRBJ1-2,TRBV4-2,TRBD1,TGTGCCGGCAGCCAAGATCTGGGACAGGGGAATAACTATGGCTACACCTTC,CAGSQDLGQGNNYGYTF
.,TRBJ1-5,TRBV7-2,TRBD1,TGTGCCAGCAGCCAACGCCGGGACAGGGCTCAGCCCCAGCATTTT,CASSQRRDRAQPQHF
.,TRBJ1-1,TRBV15,.,TGTGCCACCAGCAGAGATCGGAGAGTGAACACTGAAGCTTTCTTT,CATSRDRRVNTEAFF
.,TRBJ2-7,TRBV28,TRBD1,TGTGCCAGCAGCCCGACCGGGACAGGGGGCCCCAAGCAGTACTTC,CASSPTGTGGPKQYF
.,TRBJ2-1,TRBV9,TRBD2,TGTGCCAGCAGCCTAAATCTAGCGGGATTTTACAATGAGCAGTTCTTC,CASSLNLAGFYNEQFF
.,TRBJ2-1,TRBV29-1,.,TGCAGCGGCTACACCGGGCAGCGGTATGAGCAGTTCTTC,CSGYTGQRYEQFF
.,TRBJ2-1,TRBV11-2,TRBD2,TGTGCCAGCAGTCCCGGACTAGCCGCGAGGGGTGAGCAGTTCTTC,CASSPGLAARGEQFF
.,TRBJ1-4,TRBV10-3,TRBD1,TGTGCCATCAGTGAGACAGGGGATGAAAAACTGTTTTTT,CAISETGDEKLFF
few,TRBJ2-7,TRBV10-3,TRBD1,TGTGCCATCAGCGCTTCAATGGACAGGTCGTCCTACGAGCAGTACTTC,CAISASMDRSSYEQYF
.,TRBJ1-1,TRBV6-1,.,TGTGCCAGCAGTGAAGCCAAATCCGCCAATCTATGGGGCTTCTTT,CASSEAKSANLWGFF
.,TRBJ1-5,TRBV15,.,TGTGCCACCAGCAGAGATCAGGGGAATCAGCCCCAGCATTTT,CATSRDQGNQPQHF
.,TRBJ2-7,TRBV20-1,.,TGCAGTGCCGGCTTAGCTTACGAGCAGTACTTC,CSAGLAYEQYF
once,TRBJ2-1,TRBV6-6,.,TGTGCCAGCAGTCGACCCCTCCTGAGCTCCTACAATGAGCAGTTCTTC,CASSRPLLSSYNEQFF
once,TRBJ2-1,TRBV4-3,.,TGCGCCAGCAGCCAAGATCCTAGCAGCTACAATGAGCAGTTCTTC,CASSQDPSSYNEQFF
.,TRBJ1-6,TRBV19,.,TGTGCCAGTAGTATAGGATGGGAGGGGAGGAATTCACCCCTCCACTTT,CASSIGWEGRNSPLHF
.,TRBJ2-5,TRBV19,TRBD1,TGTGCCAGTAGTAAAAGACAGGGGGAGGGAGAGACCCAGTACTTC,CASSKRQGEGETQYF
.,TRBJ2-7,TRBV7-2,TRBD1,TGTGCCAGCATGATTCAACAGGGGGCCTCCTACGAGCAGTACTTC,CASMIQQGASYEQYF
few,TRBJ1-1,TRBV10-3,.,TGTGCCGTTGCGGGAGATCCGAACACTGAAGCTTTCTTT,CAVAGDPNTEAFF